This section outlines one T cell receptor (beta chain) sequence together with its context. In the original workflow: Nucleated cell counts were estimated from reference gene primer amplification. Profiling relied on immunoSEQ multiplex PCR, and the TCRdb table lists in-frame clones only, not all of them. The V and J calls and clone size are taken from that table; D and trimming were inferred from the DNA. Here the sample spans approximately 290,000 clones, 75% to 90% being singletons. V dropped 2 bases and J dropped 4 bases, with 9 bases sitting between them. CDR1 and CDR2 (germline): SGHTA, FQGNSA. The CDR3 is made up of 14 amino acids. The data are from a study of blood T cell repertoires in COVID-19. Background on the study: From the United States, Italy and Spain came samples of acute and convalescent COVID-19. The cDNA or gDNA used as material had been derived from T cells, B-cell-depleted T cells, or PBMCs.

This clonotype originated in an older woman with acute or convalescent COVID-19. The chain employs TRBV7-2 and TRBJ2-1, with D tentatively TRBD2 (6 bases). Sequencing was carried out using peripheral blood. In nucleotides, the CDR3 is TGTGCCAGCAGCTTAACTAGCCAATACAATGAGCAGTTCTTC. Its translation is CASSLTSQYNEQFF.